This passage covers 11 T cell receptor beta chains from one sample sequenced in a study of blood T cell repertoires in COVID-19. Generated by immunoSEQ multiplex PCR, the TCRdb table keeps only in-frame clones and is missing some. The table includes a few hundred thousand clones, 80% to 95% detected once. The sequenced material came from PBMCs or T cells enriched from blood (not recorded which). Source of these receptors: a man in his late teens or twenties who had recovered from COVID-19.

The chain is built from TRBV29-1 and TRBJ1-1, with no clear D. The germline CDR1 and CDR2 sequences are SQVTM and ANQGSEA. This CDR3 is built from 14 residues. V was shortened by 4 bases and J by 0 bases, with 12 bases between the two germline ends. The CDR3 loop reads CSVGGVLMNTEAFF. The CDR3 DNA is TGCAGCGTTGGGGGAGTGCTCATGAACACTGAAGCTTTCTTT.

The chain joins TRBV27 to TRBJ1-2; 7 bases align to TRBD1. The trim removed 5 bases at V and 0 bases at J, leaving 12 bases unmatched. Germline V gene data show CDR1 as MNHEY and CDR2 as SMNVEV (reference sequence). The CDR3 is 17 amino acids. This chain's CDR3 is CASSPTGRDSANYGYTF. The CDR3 bases are TGTGCCAGCAGTCCGACGGGTAGGGACAGCGCTAACTATGGCTACACCTTC.

The chain is built from TRBV6-5 and TRBJ1-2; tentative D call: TRBD1 (6 bases). This CDR3 has 13 amino acids. V was pared by 11 bases and J by 4 bases, with 17 bases between. Germline V gene lookup returns CDR1 MNHEY and CDR2 SVGAGI. CDR3 DNA: TGTGCCCTCGGATACCAGGGGCCCTATGGCTACACCTTC. The encoded protein is CALGYQGPYGYTF.

The chain has TRBV6-6 and TRBJ1-3; 12 bases are a match to TRBD1. V lost 8 bases, J lost 0 bases, and 5 bases stayed unmatched. CDR3 length equals 16 residues. The V gene's germline CDR1 is MNHNY and CDR2 SVGAGI (reference sequence). The CDR3 DNA is TGTGCCAGCGGGACAGGGGGCCAAAACTCTGGAAACACCATATATTTT. Translation: CASGTGGQNSGNTIYF.

V usage is TRBV7-9 and J usage is TRBJ1-6; 7 nucleotides match TRBD1. Germline values: CDR1 SEHNR, CDR2 FQNEAQ (reference sequence). Trimming removed 7 bases from V and 4 bases from J; junction bases left unmatched: 4. The CDR3 loop spans 14 amino acids. The DNA for the CDR3 is TGTGCCAGCACCCTGGGACAGTATAATTCACCCCTCCACTTT. Residues: CASTLGQYNSPLHF.

This clone appeared a single time. The J gene is TRBJ1-1, the V gene TRBV29-1; the match to TRBD1 covers 7 bases. CDR1 is SQVTM, CDR2 ANQGSEA, per germline. J gave up 4 bases and V 3 bases, and 2 bases lay outside the gene matches. The CDR3 is 12 residues long. The CDR3 nucleotides are TGCAGCGTTGAGGAGGGGGCCACTGAAGCTTTCTTT. The encoded protein is CSVEEGATEAFF.

The rearrangement joins TRBV2 to TRBJ1-5; tentative D call: TRBD1 (6 bases). This CDR3 has 15 amino acids. The V gene's germline CDR1 is SNHLY and CDR2 FYNNEI. Trimming removed 6 bases from V and 1 base from J, with 13 bases in between. CDR3: CASSRTEASNQPQHF. The CDR3 DNA reads TGTGCCAGCAGCCGGACAGAGGCCAGCAATCAGCCCCAGCATTTT.

The chain recombines TRBV5-1 with TRBJ2-3, with 9 bases fitting TRBD1. The length of the CDR3 is 16 residues. The V segment lost 2 bases and the J segment 3 bases; nucleotides outside the gene matches: 7. Germline V CDR1 and CDR2: SGHRS, YFSETQ. CDR3 in amino acids: CASSLGTGKGTDTQYF. In DNA form, the CDR3 reads TGCGCCAGCAGCTTAGGGACAGGGAAAGGGACAGATACGCAGTATTTT.

The J gene is TRBJ1-2, the V gene TRBV7-8, with D tentatively TRBD1 (6 bases). Germline-derived CDR1 and CDR2 are SGHVS and FQNEAQ. V gave up 2 bases and J gave up 8 bases, with 24 bases separating them. The CDR3 contains 17 residues. The CDR3 reads CASSLRPVGRGGQGYTF. CDR3 DNA sequence: TGTGCCAGCAGCTTAAGGCCGGTGGGACGCGGGGGGCAAGGCTACACCTTC.

The V gene is TRBV6-1, the J gene TRBJ1-5, with D possibly matching TRBD1 (6 bases). There are 15 residues in the CDR3. CDR1 is MNHNS, CDR2 SASEGT, per germline. With 0 bases removed from V and 9 bases from J, the gap between germline ends came to 15 bases. As DNA, the CDR3 is TGTGCCAGCAGTGAAGCTCCGGACAGCCCCGGGCCCCAGCATTTT. Amino acids: CASSEAPDSPGPQHF.

The rearrangement joins TRBV6-5 to TRBJ1-6; a weak D match, TRBD1 (5 bases). Trimming stripped 7 bases from V and 9 bases from J, with 13 bases between. Germline lookup yields CDR1 MNHEY and CDR2 SVGAGI. The CDR3 runs to 13 residues. The CDR3 loop is CASTGGEISPLHF. CDR3 coding DNA: TGTGCCAGCACCGGGGGGGAGATTTCACCCCTCCACTTT.